This T cell receptor (beta chain) derives from a study of blood T cell repertoires in COVID-19. Using immunoSEQ multiplex PCR, the repertoire was profiled, and TCRdb retains in-frame clones only, with some absent. The table records roughly 100,000 clones, roughly nine tenths of them present only once. The CDR3 is 16 residues long. Per germline, CDR1 SGHAT and CDR2 FQDESV (reference sequence). V lost 5 bases, J lost 1 base, and 9 bases stayed unmatched. The specimen was peripheral blood. The chain combines TRBV11-1 with TRBJ2-3; 7 bases match TRBD1. This TCR was recovered from a woman older than 75 in a cohort sampled during active COVID-19. The CDR3 sequence: CASSHPGQHGTDTQYF. Written as DNA, the CDR3 is TGTGCCAGCAGCCACCCGGGACAGCACGGCACAGATACGCAGTATTTT.